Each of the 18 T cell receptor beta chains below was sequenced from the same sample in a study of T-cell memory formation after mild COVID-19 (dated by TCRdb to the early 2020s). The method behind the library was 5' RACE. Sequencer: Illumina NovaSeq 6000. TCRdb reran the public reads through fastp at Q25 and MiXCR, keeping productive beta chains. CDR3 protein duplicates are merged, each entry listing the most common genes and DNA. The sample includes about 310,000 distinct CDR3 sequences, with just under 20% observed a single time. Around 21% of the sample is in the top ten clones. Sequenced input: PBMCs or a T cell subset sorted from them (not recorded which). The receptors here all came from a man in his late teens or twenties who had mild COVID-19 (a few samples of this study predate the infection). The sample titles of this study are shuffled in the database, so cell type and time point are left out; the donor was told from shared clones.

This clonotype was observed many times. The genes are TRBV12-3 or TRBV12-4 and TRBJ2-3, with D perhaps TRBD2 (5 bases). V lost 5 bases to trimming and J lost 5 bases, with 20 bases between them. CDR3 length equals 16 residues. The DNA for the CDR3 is TGTGCCAGCAGTACCCAGTCGGGATCCCCGGGAGATACGCAGTATTTT. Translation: CASSTQSGSPGDTQYF.

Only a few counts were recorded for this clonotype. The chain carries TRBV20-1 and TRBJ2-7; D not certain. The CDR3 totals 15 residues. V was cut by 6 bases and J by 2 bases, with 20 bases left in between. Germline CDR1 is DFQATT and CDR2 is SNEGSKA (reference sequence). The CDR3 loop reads CSARPQAGRAYEQYF. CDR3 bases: TGCAGTGCCCGGCCCCAGGCAGGAAGAGCCTACGAGCAGTACTTC.

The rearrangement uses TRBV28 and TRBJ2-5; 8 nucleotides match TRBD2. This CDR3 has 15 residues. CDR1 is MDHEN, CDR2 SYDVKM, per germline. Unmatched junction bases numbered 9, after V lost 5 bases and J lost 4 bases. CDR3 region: CASSAPGRDGETQYF. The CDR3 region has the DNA TGTGCCAGCAGTGCCCCCGGGAGGGACGGAGAGACCCAGTACTTC.

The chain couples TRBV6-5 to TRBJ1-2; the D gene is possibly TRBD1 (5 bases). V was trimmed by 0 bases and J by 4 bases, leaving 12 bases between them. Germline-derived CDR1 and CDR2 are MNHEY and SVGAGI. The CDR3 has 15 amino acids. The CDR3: CASSYSSRASYGYTF. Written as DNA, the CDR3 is TGTGCCAGCAGTTACTCGAGCAGGGCAAGCTATGGCTACACCTTC.

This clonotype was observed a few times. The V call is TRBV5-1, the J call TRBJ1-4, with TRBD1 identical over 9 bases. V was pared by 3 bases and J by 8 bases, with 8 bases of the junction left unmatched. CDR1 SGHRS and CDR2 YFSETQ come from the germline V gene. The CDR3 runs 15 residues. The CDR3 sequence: CASSSTGTGREKLFF. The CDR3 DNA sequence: TGCGCCAGCAGCTCTACCGGGACAGGGCGGGAAAAACTGTTTTTT.

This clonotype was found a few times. CDR3 sequence (DNA): TGCGCCAGCAGACCTCTCAGGGAGAGTTCACCCCTCCACTTT. Amino acid sequence: CASRPLRESSPLHF. This rearrangement joins TRBV4-1 to TRBJ1-6; perhaps TRBD1 as D (5 bases). The CDR3 sequence is 14 residues long. Germline-derived CDR1 and CDR2 are MGHRA and YSYEKL. With 6 bases removed from V and 9 bases from J, the gap between germline ends came to 15 bases.

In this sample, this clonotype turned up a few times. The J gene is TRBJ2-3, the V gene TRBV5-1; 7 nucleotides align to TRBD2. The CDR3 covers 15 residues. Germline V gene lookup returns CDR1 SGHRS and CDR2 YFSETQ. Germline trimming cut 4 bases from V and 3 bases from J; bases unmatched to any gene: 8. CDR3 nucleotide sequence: TGCGCCAGCAGCCCCCATAGCGGGTCTACAGATACGCAGTATTTT. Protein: CASSPHSGSTDTQYF.

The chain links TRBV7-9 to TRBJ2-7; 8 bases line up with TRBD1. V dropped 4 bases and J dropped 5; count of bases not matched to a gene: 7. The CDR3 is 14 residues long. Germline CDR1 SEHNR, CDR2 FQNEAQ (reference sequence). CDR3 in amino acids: CASSSTGGWDEQYF. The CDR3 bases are TGTGCCAGCAGCTCTACAGGGGGATGGGACGAGCAGTACTTC.

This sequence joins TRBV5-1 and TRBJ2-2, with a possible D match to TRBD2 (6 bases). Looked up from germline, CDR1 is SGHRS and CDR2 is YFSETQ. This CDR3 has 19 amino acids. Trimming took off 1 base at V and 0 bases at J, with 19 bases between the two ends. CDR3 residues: CASSLQWLGGRTNTGELFF. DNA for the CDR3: TGCGCCAGCAGCTTGCAATGGCTGGGGGGACGGACGAACACCGGGGAGCTGTTTTTT.

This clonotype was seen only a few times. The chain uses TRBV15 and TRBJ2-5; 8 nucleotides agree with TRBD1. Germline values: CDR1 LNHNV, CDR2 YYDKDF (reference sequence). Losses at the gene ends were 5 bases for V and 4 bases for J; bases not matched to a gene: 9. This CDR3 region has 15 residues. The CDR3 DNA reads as TGTGCCACCAGCGGGACTGGACAGGGCGGAGAGACCCAGTACTTC. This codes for CATSGTGQGGETQYF.

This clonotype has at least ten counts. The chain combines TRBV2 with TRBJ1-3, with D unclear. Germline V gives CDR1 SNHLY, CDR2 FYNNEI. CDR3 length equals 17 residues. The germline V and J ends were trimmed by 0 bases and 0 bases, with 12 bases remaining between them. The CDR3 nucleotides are TGTGCCAGCAGTGAAGCGCTCTTCCTACTCTCTGGAAACACCATATATTTT. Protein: CASSEALFLLSGNTIYF.

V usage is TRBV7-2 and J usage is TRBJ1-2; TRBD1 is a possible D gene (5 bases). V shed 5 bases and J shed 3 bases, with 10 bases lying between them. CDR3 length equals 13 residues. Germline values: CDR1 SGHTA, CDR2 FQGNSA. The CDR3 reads CASSPGRHYGYTF. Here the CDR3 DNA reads TGTGCCAGCAGCCCGGGACGCCACTATGGCTACACCTTC. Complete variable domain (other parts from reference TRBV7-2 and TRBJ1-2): GAGVSQSPSNKVTEKGKDVELRCDPISGHTALYWYRQSLGQGLEFLIYFQGNSAPDKSGLPSDRFSAERTGGSVSTLTIQRTQQEDSAVYLCASSPGRHYGYTFGSGTRLTVV.

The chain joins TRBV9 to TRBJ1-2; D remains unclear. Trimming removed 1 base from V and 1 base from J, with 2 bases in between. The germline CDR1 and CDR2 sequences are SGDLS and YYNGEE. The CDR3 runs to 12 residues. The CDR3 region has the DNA TGTGCCAGCAGCGTATTTAACTATGGCTACACCTTC. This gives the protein CASSVFNYGYTF. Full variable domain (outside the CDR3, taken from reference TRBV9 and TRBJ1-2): DSGVTQTPKHLITATGQRVTLRCSPRSGDLSVYWYQQSLDQGLQFLIQYYNGEERAKGNILERFSAQQFPDLHSELNLSSLELGDSALYFCASSVFNYGYTFGSGTRLTVV.

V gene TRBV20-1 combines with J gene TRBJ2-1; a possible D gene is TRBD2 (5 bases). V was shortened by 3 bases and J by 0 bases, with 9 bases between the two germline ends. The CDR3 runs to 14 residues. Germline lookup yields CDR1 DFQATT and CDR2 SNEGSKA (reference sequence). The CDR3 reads CSARERSSYNEQFF. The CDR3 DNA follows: TGCAGTGCTAGGGAGCGGAGCTCCTACAATGAGCAGTTCTTC.

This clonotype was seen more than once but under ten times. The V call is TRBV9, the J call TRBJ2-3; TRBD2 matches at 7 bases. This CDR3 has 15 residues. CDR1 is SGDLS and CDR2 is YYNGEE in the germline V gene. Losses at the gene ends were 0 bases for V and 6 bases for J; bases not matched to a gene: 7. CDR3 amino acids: CASSVEAVGGDTQYF. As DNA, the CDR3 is TGTGCCAGCAGCGTAGAAGCGGTCGGGGGGGATACGCAGTATTTT.

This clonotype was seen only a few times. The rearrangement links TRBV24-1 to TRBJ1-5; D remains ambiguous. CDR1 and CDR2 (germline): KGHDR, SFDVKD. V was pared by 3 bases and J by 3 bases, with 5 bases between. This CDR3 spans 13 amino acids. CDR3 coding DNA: TGTGCCACCAGTGATGATAACAATCAGCCCCAGCATTTT. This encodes CATSDDNNQPQHF.

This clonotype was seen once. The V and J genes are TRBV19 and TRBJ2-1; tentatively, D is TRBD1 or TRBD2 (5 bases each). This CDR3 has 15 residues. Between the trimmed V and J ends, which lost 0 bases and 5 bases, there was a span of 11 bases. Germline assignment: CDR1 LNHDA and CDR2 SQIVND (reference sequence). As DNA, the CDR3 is TGTGCCAGTAGTATAGATGGGACCGGGGACAATGAGCAGTTCTTC. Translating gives CASSIDGTGDNEQFF.

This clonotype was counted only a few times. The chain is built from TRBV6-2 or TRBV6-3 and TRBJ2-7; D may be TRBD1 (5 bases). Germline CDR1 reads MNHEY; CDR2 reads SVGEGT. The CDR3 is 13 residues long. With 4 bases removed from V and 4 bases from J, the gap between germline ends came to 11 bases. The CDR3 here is CASSWSNRYEQYF. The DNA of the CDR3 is TGTGCCAGCAGTTGGTCAAACAGGTACGAGCAGTACTTC.